This is a list of T cell receptor beta chains from one sample in a study of T-cell memory formation after mild COVID-19. TCRdb passed the 5' RACE reads through MiXCR, listing each CDR3 protein once. The table has under 700,000 distinct CDR3 sequences, about a fifth seen once; the top ten hold under 15%. Sequenced sample: PBMCs or a T cell subset sorted from them (not recorded which). The receptors stem from an adult woman who had mild COVID-19 (a few samples of this study predate the infection). Cell type and time point are not known. The CDR3 runs from the conserved cysteine through the conserved F or W. A D gene is named only where the DNA matches it firmly. Not all rows give a size; the values are once, few, many and, for expanded clones, a class.

TGTGCCAGCAGTGTCGGACAGGGGGACTACGAGCAGTACTTC CASSVGQGDYEQYF TRBD1 many TRBJ2-7 TRBV6-1
TGTGCCAGCATTCCGGCTATCAATGAGCAGTTCTTC CASIPAINEQFF NA NA TRBJ2-1 TRBV2
TGTGCCAGCAGCCAAAGACAGGTGACGAACACTGAAGCTTTCTTT CASSQRQVTNTEAFF NA few TRBJ1-1 TRBV12-3/TRBV12-4
TGTGCCAGCAGTCTCCGGGACAGGGGTGGGTACGTGGATACGCAGTATTTT CASSLRDRGGYVDTQYF TRBD1 NA TRBJ2-3 TRBV27
TGCGCCAGCAGCTACCGACTAGCGGCCCTTTACAATGAGCAGTTCTTC CASSYRLAALYNEQFF TRBD2 few TRBJ2-1 TRBV5-1
TGTGCCAGCAGTGAAAGCCCCGGGAGCTCCTACGAGCAGTACTTC CASSESPGSSYEQYF NA many TRBJ2-7 TRBV2
TGCGCCAGCAGCTTGGGTGGCGAGTACCAAGAGACCCAGTACTTC CASSLGGEYQETQYF NA NA TRBJ2-5 TRBV5-1
TGCAGTGCTTATCACAGGTCCGCCTACGAGCAGTACTTC CSAYHRSAYEQYF NA NA TRBJ2-7 TRBV20-1
TGTGCCACCAGTGACATACAGGGGGCCTACAATGAGCAGTTCTTC CATSDIQGAYNEQFF TRBD1 NA TRBJ2-1 TRBV24-1
TGTGCCAGCAGTTCACTTATCGGGGGAGGGCCCAATGAGCAGTTCTTC CASSSLIGGGPNEQFF TRBD2 NA TRBJ2-1 TRBV7-9
TGCGCCAGCAGCCAAGTTCGGCTTAAAGAGACCCAGTACTTC CASSQVRLKETQYF NA NA TRBJ2-5 TRBV4-1
TGTGCCAGCAGCTTAGGCGGGCTAGCGGGAGGGTACAACAATGAGCAGTTCTTC CASSLGGLAGGYNNEQFF TRBD2 NA TRBJ2-1 TRBV13
TGCGCCAGCAGCTTGGAACGATACAATGAGCAGTTCTTC CASSLERYNEQFF NA many TRBJ2-1 TRBV5-1
TGTGCCACCAGCAGAGATGGGCCTAACAATGAGCAGTTCTTC CATSRDGPNNEQFF NA many TRBJ2-1 TRBV15
TGTGCCAGCAGTCCCATAGGACAGCTCTATGGCTACACCTTC CASSPIGQLYGYTF NA NA TRBJ1-2 TRBV12-3/TRBV12-4
TGCAGCGTTGAAGTCGGGCGGGAGGCGATAGATACGCAGTATTTT CSVEVGREAIDTQYF TRBD2 few TRBJ2-3 TRBV29-1
TGTGCCAGCAGCTTAGCGACAGGGCCTAAGCAGTACTTC CASSLATGPKQYF TRBD1 NA TRBJ2-7 TRBV7-9
TGTGCCATCAGCGCAACCCAGGGAGGCACTGAAGCTTTCTTT CAISATQGGTEAFF NA NA TRBJ1-1 TRBV10-3
TGCAGTCAGGGGAAAGAGACCCAGTACTTC CSQGKETQYF NA few TRBJ2-5 TRBV20-1
TGTGCCAGCAGCAAAGCGATCGGGGAAACTGAAGCTTTCTTT CASSKAIGETEAFF NA NA TRBJ1-1 TRBV21-1
TGTGCCAGCAGTTACTTTCGGACAGGCACGCAGTATTTT CASSYFRTGTQYF TRBD1 NA TRBJ2-3 TRBV6-2/TRBV6-3
TGTGCCAGCAGTTCCCAGAACACCATATATTTT CASSSQNTIYF NA few TRBJ1-3 TRBV12-3/TRBV12-4
TGTGCCAGCGGGGGTTTAGATACGCAGTATTTT CASGGLDTQYF NA few TRBJ2-3 TRBV12-3/TRBV12-4
TGCGCCAGCAGCCCGAATCAGTTACAGGGGGTGTACGAGCAGTACTTC CASSPNQLQGVYEQYF TRBD1 NA TRBJ2-7 TRBV5-1
TGTGCCAGCAAGGAGGGGGAGGGGAACACTGAAGCTTTCTTT CASKEGEGNTEAFF NA few TRBJ1-1 TRBV7-6
TGTGCCAGCAGTCCCGTTTGGGCTAGCGGGACTTACGAGCAGTACTTC CASSPVWASGTYEQYF TRBD2 NA TRBJ2-7 TRBV7-9
TGTGCCAGCAGCAGGACGGAATACACTGAAGCTTTCTTT CASSRTEYTEAFF NA few TRBJ1-1 TRBV5-5
TGTGCCAGCAGGGGACTAGCGGGAGGGCCGAGTGAGCAGTTCTTC CASRGLAGGPSEQFF TRBD2 few TRBJ2-1 TRBV7-2
TGCGCCAGCAGCTCCGACACGGGGGGGAATTCACCCCTCCACTTT CASSSDTGGNSPLHF NA few TRBJ1-6 TRBV5-1
TGTGCCAGCAGTCCCCTGGTACCCTCTAGCGCCAAAAACATTCAGTACTTC CASSPLVPSSAKNIQYF NA NA TRBJ2-4 TRBV6-5
TGCGCCAGCAGCCCGGTTGATGCCAAAAACATTCAGTACTTC CASSPVDAKNIQYF NA NA TRBJ2-4 TRBV4-1
TGTGCCAGCAGCTTAGAAGTAGCGGGAGGGCCCGGGAACACCGGGGAGCTGTTTTTT CASSLEVAGGPGNTGELFF TRBD2 NA TRBJ2-2 TRBV11-2
TGTGCCAGCAGTCTCAGGGGTGGTTCTGGAAACACCATATATTTT CASSLRGGSGNTIYF NA once TRBJ1-3 TRBV3-1
TGTGCCAGTAGGAGGACAGGGAACCGCAATGAGCAGTTCTTC CASRRTGNRNEQFF TRBD1 NA TRBJ2-1 TRBV19